The 32 T cell receptor beta chains given below trace back to one sample, sequenced in a study of cytomegalovirus exposure and HLA in healthy donors. PCR employed 60 Vbeta and 13 Jbeta primers. The assay was immunoSEQ multiplex PCR, and TCRdb's table has in-frame clones only and misses some. Of about 130,000 clones in the sample, over 70% are singletons; the top ten hold about 3.9%. Sequenced: PBMCs. These receptors originate from a man aged 18 to 30 in good health and CMV-seropositive.

The chain has TRBV9 and TRBJ2-3, with a weak D call TRBD1 (6 bases). Trimming pared 5 bases from V and 3 bases from J, leaving 16 bases between. Germline V gene data show CDR1 as SGDLS and CDR2 as YYNGEE. This CDR3 is 15 amino acids long. CDR3 in amino acids: CASSARQDSTDTQYF. CDR3 bases: TGTGCCAGCAGTGCTAGACAGGATAGTACAGATACGCAGTATTTT.

The gene calls are TRBV6-6 and TRBJ1-5; maybe TRBD1 (5 bases). The length of the CDR3 is 14 residues. V was cut by 4 bases and J by 4 bases, with 11 bases left in between. Germline V gene sequence: CDR1 MNHNY, CDR2 SVGAGI (reference sequence). CDR3 in amino acids: CASSSHRQNQPQHF. The CDR3 region has the DNA TGTGCCAGCAGTTCCCACAGACAGAATCAGCCCCAGCATTTT.

The rearrangement joins TRBV5-1 to TRBJ2-1, with 11 bases lining up with TRBD2. Germline V gene lookup returns CDR1 SGHRS and CDR2 YFSETQ. Trimming took 2 bases from V and 8 from J; bases not matched to a gene: 9. CDR3 length: 16 amino acids. The CDR3 DNA sequence: TGCGCCAGCAGCTTACTAGCGGGAGCCCTTGTGGATGAGCAGTTCTTC. Its translation: CASSLLAGALVDEQFF.

This sequence joins TRBV6-5 and TRBJ1-5; D call uncertain. Looked up from germline, CDR1 is MNHEY and CDR2 is SVGAGI. V lost 8 bases, J lost 4 bases, and 18 bases lay in between. This CDR3 is built from 15 residues. CDR3 bases: TGTGCCAGCGCCCCTAGGTCGGGTCGGAATCAGCCCCAGCATTTT. Translation gives CASAPRSGRNQPQHF.

The gene calls are TRBV7-8 and TRBJ1-1; D may be TRBD1 (5 bases). The CDR3 is 18 amino acids. The germline gives CDR1 SGHVS, CDR2 FQNEAQ. V was clipped by 0 bases and J by 0 bases, with 17 bases between them. The CDR3 DNA reads as TGTGCCAGCAGCTTAGCGTTTCGGAGGGGAGGGATGAACACTGAAGCTTTCTTT. Translated: CASSLAFRRGGMNTEAFF.

This clone was found a few times. V usage is TRBV21-1 and J usage is TRBJ2-1; TRBD1 is the table's D call and was not checked against the DNA. TRBV21-1 is termed a pseudogene. The CDR3 loop spans 16 amino acids. CDR3 sequence (DNA): TGTGCCAGCAGCAAAGAGTGCCCCGCAGGTTACAATGAGCAGTTCTTC. As protein: CASSKECPAGYNEQFF.

This clone was recorded a few times. J is TRBJ1-1 and V is TRBV4-3; D remains ambiguous. Germline lookup yields CDR1 LGHNA and CDR2 YSLEER. V lost 1 base to trimming and J lost 7 bases, with 13 bases between them. The CDR3 is made up of 14 amino acids. CDR3 DNA: TGCGCCAGCAGCCAAGTCTCCAGGCCGCTTGAAGCTTTCTTT. Translated: CASSQVSRPLEAFF.

The chain has TRBV30 and TRBJ1-6; possibly TRBD1 for D (6 bases). CDR1 and CDR2 (germline): GTSNPN, SVGIG (reference sequence). V dropped 2 bases and J dropped 6 bases, with 14 bases sitting between them. The CDR3 length is 15 residues. CDR3 in amino acids: CAWSPDTGLNSPLHF. The CDR3 nucleotides read TGTGCCTGGAGTCCAGATACAGGGCTTAATTCACCCCTCCACTTT.

The chain is built from TRBV5-1 and TRBJ2-7; TRBD2 matches 14 bases. The CDR3 sequence is 17 residues long. The V segment lost 4 bases and the J segment 3 bases; nucleotides outside the gene matches: 9. Germline V CDR1 and CDR2: SGHRS, YFSETQ. CDR3 loop: CASSTAGLAGGHYEQYF. CDR3 sequence (DNA): TGCGCCAGCAGCACCGCAGGACTAGCGGGAGGCCACTACGAGCAGTACTTC.

The chain joins TRBV7-9 to TRBJ2-3, with 7 bases that match TRBD2. The germline CDR1 and CDR2 sequences are SEHNR and FQNEAQ (reference sequence). The CDR3 loop spans 16 amino acids. With 5 bases clipped from V and 1 base from J, the junction kept 9 bases outside the gene matches. This CDR3 is CASSRGEGLGTDTQYF. The CDR3 bases are TGTGCCAGCAGCCGAGGGGAGGGGCTAGGCACAGATACGCAGTATTTT. Complete variable domain (other parts from reference TRBV7-9 and TRBJ2-3): DTGVSQNPRHKITKRGQNVTFRCDPISEHNRLYWYRQTLGQGPEFLTYFQNEAQLEKSRLLSDRFSAERPKGSFSTLEIQRTEQGDSAMYLCASSRGEGLGTDTQYFGPGTRLTVL.

This chain joins TRBV12-5 and TRBJ2-7, with D unclear. V gave up 0 bases and J gave up 2 bases, with 11 bases separating them. CDR3 size: 15 residues. Germline V gene lookup returns CDR1 LGHNT and CDR2 FRNRAP. Here the CDR3 reads CASGLVYGTAYEQYF. In DNA, the CDR3 is TGTGCTAGTGGTTTGGTATACGGCACAGCCTACGAGCAGTACTTC.

The CDR3 bases are TGTGCCAGCAGCTCCAGGGAGACCCAGTACTTC. Its translation: CASSSRETQYF. The chain has TRBV7-2 and TRBJ2-5, with D unclear. The CDR3 totals 11 residues. V was trimmed by 4 bases and J by 5 bases, leaving 5 bases between them. Germline CDR1 is SGHTA and CDR2 is FQGNSA.

The chain employs TRBV11-3 and TRBJ2-6; 8 bases fit TRBD1. There are 20 residues in the CDR3. V dropped 5 bases and J dropped 0; count of bases not matched to a gene: 15. CDR1 SGHNT and CDR2 YENEEA come from the germline V gene. This CDR3 is CASSLRTGNDVGSGANVLTF. DNA of the CDR3: TGTGCCAGCAGCCTACGGACAGGGAACGACGTGGGCTCTGGGGCCAACGTCCTGACTTTC.

V is TRBV5-4 and J is TRBJ1-6, with TRBD1 matching 8 bases. CDR1 SGHNT and CDR2 YYREEE come from the germline V gene (reference sequence). Germline trimming cut 4 bases from V and 9 bases from J; bases unmatched to any gene: 9. CDR3 size: 15 residues. The CDR3 sequence is CASSTEGQGRSPLHF. CDR3 DNA: TGTGCCAGCAGCACGGAAGGACAGGGCCGTTCACCCCTCCACTTT.

The chain joins TRBV27 to TRBJ1-6; TRBD1 agrees at 9 bases. J gave up 9 bases and V 5 bases, and 5 bases lay outside the gene matches. CDR3 length: 14 amino acids. Germline CDR1 reads MNHEY; CDR2 reads SMNVEV (reference sequence). The chain's CDR3 is CASSPTGGASPLHF. The DNA of the CDR3 is TGTGCCAGCAGTCCGACAGGGGGAGCTTCACCCCTCCACTTT.

The chain has TRBV5-4 and TRBJ2-7; 7 nucleotides match TRBD1. CDR1 is SGHNT, CDR2 YYREEE, per germline (reference sequence). The CDR3 has 14 amino acids. The J segment lost 0 bases and the V segment lost 4 bases, leaving 4 bases of the junction unmatched. The DNA for the CDR3 is TGTGCCAGCAGCCGGGACAGCTACTCCTACGAGCAGTACTTC. Protein sequence: CASSRDSYSYEQYF.

The chain joins TRBV11-2 to TRBJ2-4, with D possibly matching TRBD1 (6 bases). The CDR3 sequence is 15 residues long. Germline loops: CDR1 SGHAT, CDR2 FQNNGV. V was cut by 8 bases and J by 0 bases, with 14 bases left in between. For the CDR3, the DNA is TGTGCCAGCCAGGGGCAGGGAGTAGCCAAAAACATTCAGTACTTC. Translation: CASQGQGVAKNIQYF.

The J gene is TRBJ2-2, the V gene TRBV21-1; the D call in the table, TRBD1, was not verified against the DNA. TRBV21-1 is a known pseudogene. CDR3 length: 19 residues. CDR3: CASSKGQGRKQGETGELFF. The CDR3 DNA sequence: TGTGCCAGCAGCAAAGGACAAGGACGGAAGCAAGGGGAAACCGGGGAGCTGTTTTTT.

This clone was seen only a few times. V is TRBV6-5 and J is TRBJ1-5; D may be TRBD1 (6 bases). V was shortened by 7 bases and J by 2 bases, with 12 bases between the two germline ends. Germline CDR1 and CDR2: MNHEY and SVGAGI. The CDR3 covers 14 residues. The CDR3 DNA follows: TGTGCCAGCAAGGGACAATGGGGCAATCAGCCCCAGCATTTT. Amino acid sequence: CASKGQWGNQPQHF.

CDR3 nucleotides: TGCAGCGCCTGGACAGAGAGCACAGATACGCAGTATTTT. This gives the protein CSAWTESTDTQYF. This sequence joins TRBV29-1 and TRBJ2-3; TRBD1 might be the D (6 bases). Germline CDR1 reads SQVTM; CDR2 reads ANQGSEA. The CDR3 consists of 13 residues. The ends were cut back, 7 bases at V and 0 bases at J, with 11 bases in the middle.

This clone was seen only once. The rearrangement joins TRBV19 to TRBJ1-5; a weak D match, TRBD1 (6 bases). Per the germline V gene, CDR1 is LNHDA and CDR2 is SQIVND (reference sequence). This CDR3 comprises 16 residues. Trimming left V 3 bases short and J 7 bases short, with 19 bases between. The CDR3 coding sequence is TGTGCCAGTAGTATTAACGCCAGGGGTTACAGCCAGCCCCAGCATTTT. Amino acid sequence: CASSINARGYSQPQHF.

The CDR3 is CASVRTATNEKLFF. CDR3 sequence (DNA): TGTGCCAGCGTACGGACAGCAACTAATGAAAAACTGTTTTTT. The J gene is TRBJ1-4, the V gene TRBV6-6, with D perhaps TRBD1 (6 bases). The germline V gene encodes CDR1 MNHNY and CDR2 SVGAGI (reference sequence). CDR3 length: 14 amino acids. V was clipped by 8 bases and J by 0 bases, with 10 bases between them.

The genes are TRBV29-1 and TRBJ1-1, with 7 bases fitting TRBD1. CDR1 SQVTM and CDR2 ANQGSEA come from the germline V gene. The CDR3 consists of 13 residues. V shed 6 bases and J 4 bases; nucleotides not matched to a gene: 8. In DNA form, the CDR3 reads TGCAGCGTCAAAGAGGGGGCTGGCACTGAAGCTTTCTTT. It specifies CSVKEGAGTEAFF. Combining the CDR3 with reference TRBV29-1 and TRBJ1-1 gives the whole variable domain SAVISQKPSRDICQRGTSLTIQCQVDSQVTMMFWYRQQPGQSLTLIATANQGSEATYESGFVIDKFPISRPNLTFSTLTVSNMSPEDSSIYLCSVKEGAGTEAFFGQGTRLTVV.

The chain joins TRBV5-1 to TRBJ2-6; 9 bases map to TRBD1. Germline CDR1 SGHRS, CDR2 YFSETQ. The trim removed 0 bases at V and 7 bases at J, leaving 17 bases unmatched. CDR3 length: 20 residues. As DNA, the CDR3 is TGCGCCAGCAGCTTGGATTCTTATAGGACAGGGGAAAAAGGAGCCAACGTCCTGACTTTC. It codes for CASSLDSYRTGEKGANVLTF.

This chain links TRBV7-2 with TRBJ2-3; TRBD1 matches 12 bases. The V segment lost 5 bases and the J segment 6 bases; nucleotides outside the gene matches: 3. Germline CDR1 and CDR2: SGHTA and FQGNSA. The CDR3 is 14 residues long. The CDR3 protein is CASSLGTGGDTQYF. DNA for the CDR3: TGTGCCAGCAGCCTAGGGACAGGGGGCGATACGCAGTATTTT. Full variable domain (missing parts from reference TRBV7-2 and TRBJ2-3): GAGVSQSPSNKVTEKGKDVELRCDPISGHTALYWYRQSLGQGLEFLIYFQGNSAPDKSGLPSDRFSAERTGGSVSTLTIQRTQQEDSAVYLCASSLGTGGDTQYFGPGTRLTVL.

The rearrangement links TRBV2 to TRBJ2-1; TRBD1 might be the D (5 bases). The CDR3 is 15 residues long. The germline V gene encodes CDR1 SNHLY and CDR2 FYNNEI. V lost 2 bases, J lost 8 bases, and 16 bases lay in between. This CDR3 reads CASSEYARTPHEQFF. CDR3 coding DNA: TGTGCCAGCAGTGAATACGCCCGGACACCTCATGAGCAGTTCTTC.

This clone has a single count. CDR3 nucleotides: TGTGCCGGTACACTTACTCCGAGGACAGGGATTTTATCCTACGAGCAGTACTTC. It specifies CAGTLTPRTGILSYEQYF. The rearrangement uses TRBV2 and TRBJ2-7; 8 nucleotides align to TRBD1. Trimming at V came to 11 bases and at J to 1 base, leaving 22 bases not matched to a gene. Per germline, CDR1 SNHLY and CDR2 FYNNEI. The length of the CDR3 is 18 residues.

This clone was seen just once. The chain links TRBV4-2 to TRBJ2-1, with 7 bases identical to TRBD1. Germline V lookup: CDR1 LGHNA, CDR2 YNFKEQ. CDR3 length: 16 amino acids. V lost 0 bases to trimming and J lost 0 bases; unmatched junction nucleotides: 2. CDR3 bases: TGTGCCAGCAGCCAAGAAGGGGGCCTCTCCTACAATGAGCAGTTCTTC. This codes for CASSQEGGLSYNEQFF.

This sequence joins TRBV30 and TRBJ2-5, with D perhaps TRBD1 (5 bases). Germline V gives CDR1 GTSNPN, CDR2 SVGIG (reference sequence). The V end was cut by 5 bases, the J end by 4 bases, with 17 bases between. The CDR3 covers 14 residues. The CDR3 DNA follows: TGTGCCTGGGGTGATGGGGCTGGCGTAGAGACCCAGTACTTC. Translated: CAWGDGAGVETQYF.

A note on this clone: One end of the junction is discordant with germline, which a read error may explain. V is TRBV7-9 and J is TRBJ1-5, with TRBD1 identical over 9 bases. This CDR3 is 16 amino acids long. The germline CDR1 and CDR2 sequences are SEHNR and FQNEAQ (reference sequence). CDR3: CSSSAGTGTIHQPQHF. The CDR3 DNA follows: TGTTCCAGCAGCGCGGGGACAGGGACAATTCATCAGCCCCAGCATTTT.

The chain recombines TRBV6-1 with TRBJ2-5; 7 positions agree with TRBD2. Judging by the DNA end, TRBJ2-7 fits better; the J call may be wrong. CDR3 length equals 15 residues. The germline CDR1 and CDR2 sequences are MNHNS and SASEGT. The CDR3 region is CASKRGGEGTYEQYF. CDR3 sequence (DNA): TGTGCCAGCAAGCGAGGTGGGGAGGGCACCTACGAGCAGTACTTC.

The chain joins TRBV2 to TRBJ2-7; TRBD1 agrees at 8 bases. In germline, CDR1 is SNHLY, CDR2 FYNNEI. The J segment lost 6 bases and the V segment lost 6 bases, leaving 13 bases of the junction unmatched. The CDR3 loop spans 15 amino acids. The CDR3 region has the DNA TGTGCCAGCAGCGATATAGGACAGGGCCGGGGCGAGCAGTACTTC. It specifies CASSDIGQGRGEQYF.